This TCR beta chain came from a study of CD8 T cells in ankylosing spondylitis. The study, taken as a whole, reports: Ankylosing spondylitis blood seemed to carry a telltale TCR beta motif made of about 8 highly homologous variants.

To note about this clonotype: Its cognate antigen is unknown.

TCRdb used MiXCR to reprocess the 5' RACE reads, holding one entry per CDR3 protein. The sample lists some 700,000 distinct CDR3 sequences, roughly 20% seen once, with about 19% in the top ten. CDR1 and CDR2 (germline): DFQATT, SNEGSKA (reference sequence). This CDR3 is 14 amino acids long. The V and J ends lost 5 bases and 4 bases, in that order; junction bases with no gene match: 8. The receptor was derived from a male donor with ankylosing spondylitis. J is TRBJ1-1 and V is TRBV20-1; TRBD1 agrees at 9 bases. The sample taken for sequencing was blood, either unsorted or a sorted T cell fraction (not recorded which). The CDR3 sequence: CSAPGQGRGTEAFF. The CDR3 nucleotides are TGCAGTGCTCCTGGACAGGGGAGGGGCACTGAAGCTTTCTTT.